Below, 14 T cell receptor beta chains from the same sample are listed, as sequenced in a study of beta chain features in type 1 diabetes. Investigators reverse transcribed all isolated RNA, so they sequenced expressed TCRB transcripts. Data came from immunoSEQ multiplex PCR; TCRdb stores just in-frame clones and leaves some out. The sample has about 150,000 clones; about a tenth are singletons. These TCRs are of unknown antigen specificity. Study findings and constraints: Shorter TCRB CDR3s, moderately but significantly so, marked every one of the four CD4+ subsets in Type 1 diabetes patients.

Sequencing input: central memory CD4+ T cells from blood. These receptors were collected from a man aged 30 to 39 with type 1 diabetes.

The rearrangement links TRBV11-2 to TRBJ2-3; D perhaps matches TRBD2 (6 bases). In germline, CDR1 is SGHAT, CDR2 FQNNGV. V shed 5 bases and J shed 5 bases, with 14 bases lying between them. This CDR3 comprises 14 residues. The chain's CDR3 is CASSPMGGQDTQYF. The CDR3 DNA is TGTGCCAGCAGCCCCATGGGAGGACAAGATACGCAGTATTTT.

The gene calls are TRBV11-2 and TRBJ2-6, with a weak D call TRBD1 (5 bases). The CDR3 is made up of 18 amino acids. V was clipped by 4 bases and J by 1 base, with 17 bases between them. Germline lookup yields CDR1 SGHAT and CDR2 FQNNGV. Here the CDR3 DNA reads TGTGCCAGCAGCTCCTGGCCTAATACAGGTTCTGGGGCCAACGTCCTGACTTTC. Protein: CASSSWPNTGSGANVLTF.

The chain uses TRBV28 and TRBJ1-1, with D tentatively TRBD1 (5 bases). Trimming took 2 bases from V and 7 from J, leaving 11 bases between them. From germline, CDR1 is MDHEN and CDR2 SYDVKM. CDR3 size: 13 residues. The CDR3 DNA reads TGTGCCAGCAGTTTAAGGAGACAGAGTGAAGCTTTCTTT. Protein product: CASSLRRQSEAFF. The full variable domain, completed using reference TRBV28 and TRBJ1-1, is DVKVTQSSRYLVKRTGEKVFLECVQDMDHENMFWYRQDPGLGLRLIYFSYDVKMKEKGDIPEGYSVSREKKERFSLILESASTNQTSMYLCASSLRRQSEAFFGQGTRLTVV.

A word on this clone: This same CDR3 is encoded by further DNA sequences in the sample. The chain is built from TRBV14 and TRBJ2-5; D is uncertain. The CDR3 contains 11 residues. Trimming pared 4 bases from V and 4 bases from J, leaving 4 bases between. CDR1 is SGHDN and CDR2 is FVKESK in the germline V gene. CDR3 nucleotide sequence: TGTGCCAGCAGCCCAGGAGAGACCCAGTACTTC. Translating it yields CASSPGETQYF. Full variable domain (outside the CDR3, taken from reference TRBV14 and TRBJ2-5): EAGVTQFPSHSVIEKGQTVTLRCDPISGHDNLYWYRRVMGKEIKFLLHFVKESKQDESGMPNNRFLAERTGGTYSTLKVQPAELEDSGVYFCASSPGETQYFGPGTRLLVL.

The chain is built from TRBV2 and TRBJ1-4, with 7 nucleotides matching TRBD1. There are 15 residues in the CDR3. After removal of 6 bases from V and 7 bases from J, the junction contained 11 bases not matched to a gene. Germline V lookup: CDR1 SNHLY, CDR2 FYNNEI. The CDR3 region is CASREQGTPFEKLFF. The CDR3 DNA sequence: TGTGCCAGCAGGGAACAGGGGACCCCTTTTGAAAAACTGTTTTTT.

Only a few counts were recorded for this clone. The CDR3 region has the DNA TGCAGCGTTGGTTCCCTAGCGGGAGAGGGGACAGATACGCAGTATTTT. Amino acids: CSVGSLAGEGTDTQYF. The rearrangement links TRBV29-1 to TRBJ2-3; 10 nucleotides align to TRBD2. CDR3 size: 16 residues. Per the germline V gene, CDR1 is SQVTM and CDR2 is ANQGSEA. The trim removed 4 bases at V and 3 bases at J, leaving 10 bases unmatched.

The chain has TRBV18 and TRBJ2-5, with 7 bases aligning to TRBD1. V shed 2 bases, J shed 5 bases, and the junction held 11 bases outside the gene matches. CDR3 length: 16 amino acids. Germline CDR1 reads KGHSH; CDR2 reads LQKENI. In DNA form, the CDR3 reads TGTGCCAGCTCACCAAGGTCGACAGGGCTAGGGGAGACCCAGTACTTC. Its translation is CASSPRSTGLGETQYF.

This chain links TRBV5-1 with TRBJ2-1; 7 positions match TRBD2. After removal of 2 bases from V and 0 bases from J, the junction contained 2 bases not matched to a gene. The CDR3 is 15 amino acids. Per germline, CDR1 SGHRS and CDR2 YFSETQ. Written as DNA, the CDR3 is TGCGCCAGCAGCTTAACTAGCGACTCCTACAATGAGCAGTTCTTC. Its protein is CASSLTSDSYNEQFF.

This clone was counted only a few times. This sequence joins TRBV6-5 and TRBJ2-7; 7 bases agree with TRBD1. There are 14 residues in the CDR3. Germline V gene sequence: CDR1 MNHEY, CDR2 SVGAGI. V trimming: 5 bases; J trimming: 1 base; junction bases outside the gene matches: 5. CDR3 DNA sequence: TGTGCCAGCAGTAGACAGGGTGGGTCCTACGAGCAGTACTTC. The encoded protein is CASSRQGGSYEQYF.

A few counts support this clone. The rearrangement joins TRBV7-9 to TRBJ2-1, with TRBD2 identical over 13 bases. CDR3 length: 15 amino acids. The V gene's germline CDR1 is SEHNR and CDR2 FQNEAQ (reference sequence). The junction had 6 bases not matched to a gene; V was cut back by 5 bases and J by 8 bases. The CDR3 loop is CASSPGTSGIYEQFF. DNA of the CDR3: TGTGCCAGCAGCCCCGGGACTAGCGGGATATATGAGCAGTTCTTC.

J is TRBJ2-1 and V is TRBV11-2; 8 bases fit TRBD2. The CDR3 totals 14 residues. The ends lost 6 bases at V and 7 bases at J; junction bases unmatched: 8. Germline CDR1 is SGHAT and CDR2 is FQNNGV. The CDR3 DNA is TGTGCCAGCAGTCCAAGACTAGCGAGGAATGAGCAGTTCTTC. Its translation is CASSPRLARNEQFF.

This clone has only a few counts. The V and J genes are TRBV15 and TRBJ2-5; 9 bases fit TRBD1. The CDR3 consists of 14 residues. The junction had 4 bases not matched to a gene; V was cut back by 3 bases and J by 5 bases. CDR1 is LNHNV and CDR2 is YYDKDF in the germline V gene (reference sequence). The CDR3 spells CATSRDRGYETQYF. The DNA of the CDR3 is TGTGCCACCAGCAGGGACAGGGGTTATGAGACCCAGTACTTC.

This chain links TRBV6-5 with TRBJ2-2, with 7 bases lining up with TRBD1. V shed 5 bases and J 2 bases; nucleotides not matched to a gene: 5. The CDR3 has 15 residues. Germline CDR1 MNHEY, CDR2 SVGAGI. The CDR3 spells CASSPGTANTGELFF. The DNA for the CDR3 is TGTGCCAGCAGTCCCGGGACAGCTAACACCGGGGAGCTGTTTTTT.

This clone was counted a few times. The chain combines TRBV28 with TRBJ2-1, with 10 bases aligning to TRBD2. CDR1 is MDHEN, CDR2 SYDVKM, per germline. J lost 10 bases, V lost 7 bases, and 7 bases had no gene match. The CDR3 runs to 13 residues. For the CDR3, the DNA is TGTGCCAGCAAAGCGGGAGGGACCGGGGAGCAGTTCTTC. It specifies CASKAGGTGEQFF.